The T cell receptor (beta chain) under discussion was sequenced for a study of cytomegalovirus exposure and HLA in healthy donors. As regards this clone: No antigen is known for it.

While the first cohort had 600 to 850 subjects, the donors belonged to the separate validation cohort of over a hundred subjects. Findings of the study overall: Rarity characterized most TCR sequences, yet some public TCRs appeared in many donors.

The CDR3 contains 14 residues. The germline V gene encodes CDR1 GTSNPN and CDR2 SVGIG (reference sequence). Trimming stripped 4 bases from V and 0 bases from J, with 10 bases between. Here immunoSEQ multiplex PCR was the method, and the copy in TCRdb shows in-frame clones only, minus some. Found here are 150,000 to 200,000 clones, around 86% of them singletons; the top ten hold over 1.3%. The chain joins TRBV30 to TRBJ1-3; D is ambiguous. The sequence was obtained from a woman between 18 and 29 years old in good health and CMV-seronegative. Sequenced sample: PBMCs. This chain's CDR3 is CAWKTGNSGNTIYF. DNA of the CDR3: TGTGCCTGGAAGACGGGAAACTCTGGAAACACCATATATTTT.